This T cell receptor beta chain was sequenced in a study of T cell repertoires in cytomegalovirus infection. Study-wide background: Matching HLA type, along with CMV infection, was indicated by public TCR beta signatures.

Findings and caveats of the study: Accumulated public TCR beta family frequency recognized individuals carrying CMV together with the relevant HLA.

Germline V lookup: CDR1 DFQATT, CDR2 SNEGSKA (reference sequence). V shed 3 bases, J shed 4 bases, and the junction held 7 bases outside the gene matches. The CDR3 extends over 14 amino acids. This clonotype has just one count. Its matching antigen is unknown. MiXCR, applied by TCRdb to the reads, yields one record per CDR3 protein. Of around 740,000 distinct CDR3 sequences in the sample, about 40% were seen once. Sequencing was performed on PBMCs. The chain couples TRBV20-1 to TRBJ2-5; TRBD1 matches 8 bases. This receptor was identified in a human donor in good health (CMV status not recorded). Some clones in this sample may be carry-over from other donors' samples. CDR3 coding DNA: TGCAGTGCTAGCCACAGGGGGTTGGTAGAGACCCAGTACTTC. Amino acids: CSASHRGLVETQYF.